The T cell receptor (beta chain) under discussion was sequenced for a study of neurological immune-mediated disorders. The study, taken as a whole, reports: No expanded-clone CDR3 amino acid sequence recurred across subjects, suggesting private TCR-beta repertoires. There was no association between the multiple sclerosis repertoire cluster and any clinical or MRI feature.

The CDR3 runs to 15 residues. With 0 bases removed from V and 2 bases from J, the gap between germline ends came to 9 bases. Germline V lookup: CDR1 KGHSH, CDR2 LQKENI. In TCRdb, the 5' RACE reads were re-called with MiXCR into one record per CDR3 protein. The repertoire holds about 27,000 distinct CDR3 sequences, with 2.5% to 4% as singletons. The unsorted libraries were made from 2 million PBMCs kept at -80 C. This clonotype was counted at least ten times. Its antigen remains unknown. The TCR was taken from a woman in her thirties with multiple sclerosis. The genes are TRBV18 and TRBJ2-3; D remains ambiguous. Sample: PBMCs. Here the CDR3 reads CASSPPGKTTDTQYF. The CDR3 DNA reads TGTGCCAGCTCACCACCGGGAAAGACCACAGATACGCAGTATTTT.